This TCR beta chain was recorded in a study of preoperative IRX-2 immunotherapy in early breast cancer. V shed 0 bases and J 5 bases; nucleotides not matched to a gene: 4. Germline-derived CDR1 and CDR2 are MDHEN and SYDVKM. The CDR3 length is 16 residues. Some clones are missing from TCRdb's copy, which holds only in-frame ones; the method was immunoSEQ multiplex PCR. The data show under 50,000 clones, 82% seen once. Treatment meaning: preoperative locoregional IRX-2 cytokine immunotherapy. Patients received preoperative, locoregional IRX-2 cytokine immunotherapy in a phase Ib study. The material sequenced was lymph node tissue, taken after IRX-2 immunotherapy. This clonotype was obtained from a human donor with breast cancer. This chain joins TRBV28 and TRBJ1-6; TRBD1 agrees at 7 bases. The CDR3 sequence is CASSLWRGRNNSPLHF. The CDR3 DNA reads TGTGCCAGCAGTTTATGGAGGGGGCGGAATAATTCACCCCTCCACTTT.